What follows is one T cell receptor beta chain and its context. The antigen is not known. This sample was taken from a study of cytomegalovirus exposure and HLA in healthy donors. Notes on the study in general: Earlier findings revealed that most TCR beta V segments proved productive either about 87% or about 30% of the time. Later genetic work tied a missense DCLRE1C variant to beta-chain V and J trimming.

The germline gives CDR1 DFQATT, CDR2 SNEGSKA (reference sequence). This CDR3 is built from 11 residues. Amplification used 60 Vbeta primers and 13 Jbeta primers. Assay used: immunoSEQ multiplex PCR; TCRdb lists only in-frame clones, some missing. The data contain roughly 140,000 clones, around 80% of them seen just once; the ten biggest clones take up 9% to 10%. Sample: PBMCs. This sequence originates from a woman aged 60-75 years in good health and CMV-seropositive. The rearrangement uses TRBV20-1 and TRBJ1-2; the D is unclear. The CDR3 nucleotides read TGCAGCTTAACAGCCTCCTATGGCTACACCTTC. Encoded protein: CSLTASYGYTF.